Sequencing of this TCR beta chain was carried out in a study of blood T cell repertoires in COVID-19 (TCRdb year 2020). For the wider study: Samples from collaborators originated in the United States, Italy and Spain and spanned both the acute and convalescent phases of COVID-19. Where HLA class I and class II types were available, the types were taken from metadata supplied by the sample provider, not from assay-based typing. Samples were obtained from the ongoing ImmuneRACE study (first 160 participants) and from 950 to 1,500 subjects provided by 6 global collaborators. The repertoires were released in a freely available public database meant as a resource for research on the immune response to SARS-CoV-2. Deeply sampled blood TCRbeta repertoires from subjects exposed to, actively infected with, or recovered from COVID-19 were included in the dataset. The sample metadata nearly always contained a de-identified subject ID, COVID-19 status, age in years and sex. The material from the prospective study consisted of cDNA or gDNA derived from T cells, B-cell-depleted T cells, or PBMCs.

The study at large found these results: How much clinical and demographic metadata was included differed by source and by participant, and the metadata was provided uncurated.

TCRbeta CDR3 regions were amplified from genomic DNA using the immunoSEQ Assay, a bias-controlled multiplex PCR. In the paper's pipeline: Nucleated cell counts per sample were estimated from amplification of reference gene primers within the assay. Sequence reads were collapsed and filtered to measure the absolute abundance of every unique TCRbeta CDR3 rearrangement. For each sample, productive Simpson clonality was calculated as the square root of Simpson's diversity index across productive rearrangements. TCRdb obtained this table from immuneACCESS and retained in-frame rearrangements with V and J assigned. These tables miss some clones; where compared with another copy, unresolved V genes account for less than half of the shortfall, and the remainder is unexplained. V, J and clone size were drawn from that table, and D and trimming were deduced from the DNA. The sample table records about 300,000 clones; more than 70% of these occur just once. Of the sample, 6.9% falls within the top ten clones.

Worth noting for this clone: The antigen this receptor binds is unknown. Base-call qualities are not available, and no considerably larger clone is one nucleotide away.

Sequences SEHNR (CDR1) and FQNEAQ (CDR2) are obtained from the germline V gene (reference sequence). V loses 3 bases, J loses 5 bases, and the germline ends lie 10 bases apart. From the cysteine through the phenylalanine, the CDR3 covers 13 amino acids. Only the CDR3 portion is preserved as DNA: 39 bases, with reading frame beginning at the first base. Samples from volunteer blood donors who had recovered from COVID-19 were contributed by a second Seattle source. Each collaborating institution followed its own protocols to collect whole blood in K2EDTA tubes. For TCRbeta analysis, collaborator samples were shipped as frozen whole blood, as isolated PBMCs, or as DNA extracted from either sample type.

This sequence uses TRBV7-9 and TRBJ1-2; 6 matching bases give a weak D call of TRBD1. The sample comprised peripheral blood. The source of this sequence is a woman in her 30s who had recovered from COVID-19. The CDR3 sequence is CASSLGAEYGYTF. The DNA sequence is given as TGTGCCAGCAGCTTGGGGGCAGAATATGGCTACACCTTC.